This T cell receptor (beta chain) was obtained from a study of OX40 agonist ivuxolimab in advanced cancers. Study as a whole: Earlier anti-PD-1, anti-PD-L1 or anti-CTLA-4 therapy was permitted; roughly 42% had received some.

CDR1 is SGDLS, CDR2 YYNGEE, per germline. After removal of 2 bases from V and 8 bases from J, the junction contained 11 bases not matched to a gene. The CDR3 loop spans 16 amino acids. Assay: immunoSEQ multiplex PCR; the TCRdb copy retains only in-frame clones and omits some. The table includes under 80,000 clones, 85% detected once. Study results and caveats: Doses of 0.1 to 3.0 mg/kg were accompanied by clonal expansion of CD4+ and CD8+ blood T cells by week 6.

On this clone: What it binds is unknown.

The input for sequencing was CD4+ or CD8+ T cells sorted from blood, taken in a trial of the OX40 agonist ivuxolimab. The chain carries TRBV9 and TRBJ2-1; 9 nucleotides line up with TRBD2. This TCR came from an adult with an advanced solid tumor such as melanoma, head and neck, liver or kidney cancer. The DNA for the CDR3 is TGTGCCAGCAGCGTTAGAGGCGGGAGGGCCTCGGATGAGCAGTTCTTC. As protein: CASSVRGGRASDEQFF.